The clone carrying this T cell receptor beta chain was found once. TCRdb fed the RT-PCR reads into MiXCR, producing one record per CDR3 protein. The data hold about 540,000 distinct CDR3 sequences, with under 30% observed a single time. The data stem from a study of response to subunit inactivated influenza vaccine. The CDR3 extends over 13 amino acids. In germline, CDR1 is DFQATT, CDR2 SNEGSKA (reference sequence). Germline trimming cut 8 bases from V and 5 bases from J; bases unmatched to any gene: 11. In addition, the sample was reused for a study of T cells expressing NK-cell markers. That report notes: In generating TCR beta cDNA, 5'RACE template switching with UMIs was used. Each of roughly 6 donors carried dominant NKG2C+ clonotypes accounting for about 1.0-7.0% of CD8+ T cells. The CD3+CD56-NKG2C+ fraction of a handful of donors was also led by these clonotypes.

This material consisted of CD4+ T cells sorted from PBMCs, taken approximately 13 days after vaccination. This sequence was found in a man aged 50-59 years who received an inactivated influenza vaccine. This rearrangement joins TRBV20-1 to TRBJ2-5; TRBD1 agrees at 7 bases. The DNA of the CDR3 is TGCAGTCTCCGGGACAGTTTCACGGAGACCCAGTACTTC. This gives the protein CSLRDSFTETQYF.